These 8 T cell receptor beta chains were all obtained from the same sample, sequenced in a study of CD8 T cells in ankylosing spondylitis. TCRdb used MiXCR to reprocess the 5' RACE reads, holding one entry per CDR3 protein. The table includes some 130,000 distinct CDR3 sequences, 12% to 15% detected once. The sequencing sample was made of blood, either unsorted or a sorted T cell fraction (not recorded which). The receptors were gathered from a female donor with ankylosing spondylitis or in good health (not recorded which).

The chain has TRBV12-3 or TRBV12-4 and TRBJ2-1, with TRBD1 as a possible D gene (6 bases). The CDR3 runs to 13 residues. Trimming pared 7 bases from V and 7 bases from J, leaving 14 bases between. DNA of the CDR3: TGTGCCAGCATTAGACAGGACCAGAATGAGCAGTTCTTC. Translated, it gives CASIRQDQNEQFF.

On this clonotype itself: A much larger clone differs by one base, so this may be a read error. The V and J genes are TRBV4-1 and TRBJ2-3; no clear D. From germline, CDR1 is MGHRA and CDR2 YSYEKL. The V gene lost 4 bases and the J gene lost 6 bases, with 8 bases spanning the gap. The length of the CDR3 is 12 residues. This CDR3 is CASSREVDTQYF. CDR3 nucleotides: TGCGCCAGCAGCCGAGAGGTGGATACGCAGTATTTT.

At least ten counts were recorded for this clonotype. This rearrangement joins TRBV7-2 to TRBJ2-1; TRBD1 is a possible D gene (6 bases). Trimming took off 3 bases at V and 0 bases at J, with 12 bases between the two ends. CDR1 is SGHTA, CDR2 FQGNSA, per germline. This CDR3 is built from 16 residues. The CDR3 DNA follows: TGTGCCAGCAGCTTGTTGGGGACACGCTCCTACAATGAGCAGTTCTTC. As protein: CASSLLGTRSYNEQFF. Drawing the rest from reference TRBV7-2 and TRBJ2-1, the complete variable domain is GAGVSQSPSNKVTEKGKDVELRCDPISGHTALYWYRQSLGQGLEFLIYFQGNSAPDKSGLPSDRFSAERTGGSVSTLTIQRTQQEDSAVYLCASSLLGTRSYNEQFFGPGTRLTVL.

The genes are TRBV12-3 or TRBV12-4 and TRBJ2-2; TRBD2 might be the D (5 bases). The CDR3 covers 13 residues. Trimming left V 5 bases short and J 6 bases short, with 10 bases between. The chain's CDR3 is CASSATRPGELFF. Written as DNA, the CDR3 is TGTGCCAGCAGTGCTACTAGGCCCGGGGAGCTGTTTTTT.

This clonotype was recorded at least ten times. The rearrangement uses TRBV5-1 and TRBJ2-1, with 9 nucleotides matching TRBD2. The germline V gene has CDR1 SGHRS and CDR2 YFSETQ. Trimming cost V 4 bases and J 1 base; bases outside gene matches: 6. The CDR3 contains 16 residues. The CDR3 protein is CASSLTLAGSYNEQFF. The CDR3 nucleotides are TGCGCCAGCAGCCTTACCCTAGCGGGATCCTACAATGAGCAGTTCTTC.

This clonotype was recorded a few times. This chain links TRBV20-1 with TRBJ1-1; a weak D match, TRBD1 (6 bases). The V gene lost 3 bases and the J gene lost 1 base, with 12 bases spanning the gap. Germline V CDR1 and CDR2: DFQATT, SNEGSKA (reference sequence). This CDR3 has 14 amino acids. CDR3 DNA: TGCAGTGCTAGCCCGGGGGCCCAGAACACTGAAGCTTTCTTT. Its protein is CSASPGAQNTEAFF.

V usage is TRBV2 and J usage is TRBJ1-2, with TRBD1 matching over 7 bases. With V trimmed by 4 bases and J by 2 bases, 13 bases remained unmatched. CDR3 length equals 17 residues. The germline CDR1 and CDR2 sequences are SNHLY and FYNNEI. This CDR3 is CASSATVLGQKNYGYTF. CDR3 DNA sequence: TGTGCCAGCAGTGCAACGGTATTGGGACAGAAAAACTATGGCTACACCTTC.

The genes are TRBV7-8 and TRBJ1-5; perhaps TRBD1 as D (5 bases). The CDR3 runs 14 residues. With 3 bases removed from V and 2 bases from J, the gap between germline ends came to 8 bases. Germline V gene data show CDR1 as SGHVS and CDR2 as FQNEAQ. The CDR3 DNA follows: TGTGCCAGCAGCTTGAGCAGGGGCAATCAGCCCCAGCATTTT. Its translation: CASSLSRGNQPQHF.